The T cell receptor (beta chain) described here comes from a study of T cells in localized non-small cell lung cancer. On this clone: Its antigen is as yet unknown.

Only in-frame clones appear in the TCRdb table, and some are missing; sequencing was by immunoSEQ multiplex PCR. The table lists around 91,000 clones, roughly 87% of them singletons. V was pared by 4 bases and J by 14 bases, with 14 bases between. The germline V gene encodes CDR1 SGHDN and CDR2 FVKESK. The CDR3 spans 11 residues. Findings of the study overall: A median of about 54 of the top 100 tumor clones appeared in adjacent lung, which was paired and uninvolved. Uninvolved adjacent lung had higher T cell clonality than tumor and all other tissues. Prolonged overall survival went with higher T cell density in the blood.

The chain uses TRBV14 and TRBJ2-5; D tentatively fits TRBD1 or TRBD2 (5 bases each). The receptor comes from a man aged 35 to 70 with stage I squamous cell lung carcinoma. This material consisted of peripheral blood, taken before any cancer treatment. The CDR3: CASSPRGPFYF. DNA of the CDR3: TGTGCCAGCAGCCCCCGGGGACCCTTCTACTTC.